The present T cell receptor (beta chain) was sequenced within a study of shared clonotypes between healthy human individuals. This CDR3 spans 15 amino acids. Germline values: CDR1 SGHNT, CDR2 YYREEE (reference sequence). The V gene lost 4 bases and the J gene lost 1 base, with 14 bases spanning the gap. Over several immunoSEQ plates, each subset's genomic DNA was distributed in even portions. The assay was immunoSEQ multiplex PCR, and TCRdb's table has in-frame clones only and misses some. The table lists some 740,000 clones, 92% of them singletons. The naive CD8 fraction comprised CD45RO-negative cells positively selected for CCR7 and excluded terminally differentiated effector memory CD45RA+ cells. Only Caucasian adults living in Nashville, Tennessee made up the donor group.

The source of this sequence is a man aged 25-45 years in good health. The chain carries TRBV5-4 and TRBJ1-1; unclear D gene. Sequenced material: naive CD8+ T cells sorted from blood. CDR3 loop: CASSEGYIGNTEAFF. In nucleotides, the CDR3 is TGTGCCAGCAGCGAAGGATACATAGGGAACACTGAAGCTTTCTTT. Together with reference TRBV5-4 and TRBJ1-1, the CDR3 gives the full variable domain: ETGVTQSPTHLIKTRGQQVTLRCSSQSGHNTVSWYQQALGQGPQFIFQYYREEENGRGNFPPRFSGLQFPNYSSELNVNALELDDSALYLCASSEGYIGNTEAFFGQGTRLTVV.